This TCR beta chain was found in a study of PD-L1 blockade in urothelial cancer. Across the study: In the patient group, about 85% of the roughly 30 were males with bladder-origin urothelial cancer.

A remark on this clone: The junction does not match germline at one end; this may be a read error.

Here immunoSEQ multiplex PCR was the method, and the copy in TCRdb shows in-frame clones only, minus some. The sample contains tens of thousands of clones, around 84% of which appear only once. The CDR3 runs 13 residues. CDR1 and CDR2 from the germline V gene are SSHAT and FNYEAQ (reference sequence). The input for sequencing was PBMCs, taken around atezolizumab (anti-PD-L1) treatment. This chain links TRBV7-7 with TRBJ2-1; D is unresolved. This TCR came from a man in his fifties or sixties with urothelial cancer. The CDR3 region is CASSLTAYNEQFF. The CDR3 nucleotides read TGTGCTAGCAGCTTAACAGCCTACAATGAGCAGTTCTTC.